Described below is a single TCR beta chain sequence and its context. This entry is derived from a study of T cells in tuberculosis. The germline V gene has CDR1 SGHRS and CDR2 YFSETQ. The CDR3 covers 15 residues. The J segment lost 1 base and the V segment lost 5 bases, leaving 7 bases of the junction unmatched. The table came from immunoSEQ multiplex PCR; TCRdb's copy has only in-frame clones and leaves some out. This sample has tens of thousands of clones; 95% to 96% occur once, and the top ten carry about 8.6%. This TCR derives from a donor aged 10 to 29 with latent tuberculosis or without tuberculosis infection. The chain has TRBV5-1 and TRBJ1-1, with 8 positions matching TRBD1. The sequencing sample was made of PBMCs. The CDR3 protein is CASRRGTGRNTEAFF. The CDR3 nucleotides are TGCGCCAGCAGACGGGGGACAGGACGGAACACTGAAGCTTTCTTT.